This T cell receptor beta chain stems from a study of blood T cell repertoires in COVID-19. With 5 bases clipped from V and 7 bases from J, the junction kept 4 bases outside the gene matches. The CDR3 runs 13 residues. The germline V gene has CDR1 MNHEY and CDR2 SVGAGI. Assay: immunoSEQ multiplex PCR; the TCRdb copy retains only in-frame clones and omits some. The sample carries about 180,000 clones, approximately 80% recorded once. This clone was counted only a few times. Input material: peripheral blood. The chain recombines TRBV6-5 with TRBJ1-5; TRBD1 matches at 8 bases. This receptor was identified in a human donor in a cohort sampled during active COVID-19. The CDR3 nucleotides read TGTGCCAGCAGTCCAGGGGGCAGGCAGCCCCAGCATTTT. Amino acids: CASSPGGRQPQHF.